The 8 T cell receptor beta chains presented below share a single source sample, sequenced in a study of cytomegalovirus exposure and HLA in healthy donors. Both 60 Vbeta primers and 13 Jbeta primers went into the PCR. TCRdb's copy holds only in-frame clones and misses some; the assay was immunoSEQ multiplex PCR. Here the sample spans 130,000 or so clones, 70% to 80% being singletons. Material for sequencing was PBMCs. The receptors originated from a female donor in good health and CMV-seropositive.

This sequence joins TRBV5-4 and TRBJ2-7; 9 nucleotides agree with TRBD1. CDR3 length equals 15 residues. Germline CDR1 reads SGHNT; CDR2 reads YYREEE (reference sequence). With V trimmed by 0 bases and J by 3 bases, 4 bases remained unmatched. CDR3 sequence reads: CASSLVGTGRYEQYF. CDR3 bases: TGTGCCAGCAGCTTGGTAGGGACAGGGCGCTACGAGCAGTACTTC. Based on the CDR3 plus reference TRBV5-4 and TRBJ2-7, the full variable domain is ETGVTQSPTHLIKTRGQQVTLRCSSQSGHNTVSWYQQALGQGPQFIFQYYREEENGRGNFPPRFSGLQFPNYSSELNVNALELDDSALYLCASSLVGTGRYEQYFGPGTRLTVT.

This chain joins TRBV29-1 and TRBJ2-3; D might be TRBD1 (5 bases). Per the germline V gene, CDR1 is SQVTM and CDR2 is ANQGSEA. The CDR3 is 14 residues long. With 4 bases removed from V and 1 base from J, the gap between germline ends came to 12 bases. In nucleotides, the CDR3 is TGCAGCGTTGGGACAACCGGAGGCACAGATACGCAGTATTTT. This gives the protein CSVGTTGGTDTQYF.

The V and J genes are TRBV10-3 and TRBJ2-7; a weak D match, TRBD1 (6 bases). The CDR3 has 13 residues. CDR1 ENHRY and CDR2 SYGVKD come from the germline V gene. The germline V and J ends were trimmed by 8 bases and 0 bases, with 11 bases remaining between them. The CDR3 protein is CAIGDTPSYEQYF. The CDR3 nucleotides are TGTGCCATCGGGGACACACCCTCCTACGAGCAGTACTTC.

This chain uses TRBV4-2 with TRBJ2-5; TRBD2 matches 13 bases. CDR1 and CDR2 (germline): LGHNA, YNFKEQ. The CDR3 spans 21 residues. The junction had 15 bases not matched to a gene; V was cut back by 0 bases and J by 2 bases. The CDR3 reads CASSQEGLAGVYIGPQETQYF. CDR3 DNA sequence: TGTGCCAGCAGCCAAGAAGGACTAGCGGGGGTATACATAGGGCCGCAAGAGACCCAGTACTTC.

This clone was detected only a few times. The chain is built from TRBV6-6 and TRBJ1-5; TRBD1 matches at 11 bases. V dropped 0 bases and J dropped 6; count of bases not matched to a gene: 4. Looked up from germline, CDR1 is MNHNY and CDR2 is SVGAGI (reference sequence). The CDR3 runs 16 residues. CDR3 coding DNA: TGTGCCAGCAGTTACTCGGGACAGGGGGTCTTTCAGCCCCAGCATTTT. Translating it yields CASSYSGQGVFQPQHF.

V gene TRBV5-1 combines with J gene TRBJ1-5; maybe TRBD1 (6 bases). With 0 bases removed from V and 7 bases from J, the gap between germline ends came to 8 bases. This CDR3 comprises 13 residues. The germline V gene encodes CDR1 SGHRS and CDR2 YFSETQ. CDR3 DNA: TGCGCCAGCAGCTTGGACAGGGACCAGCCCCAGCATTTT. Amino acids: CASSLDRDQPQHF.

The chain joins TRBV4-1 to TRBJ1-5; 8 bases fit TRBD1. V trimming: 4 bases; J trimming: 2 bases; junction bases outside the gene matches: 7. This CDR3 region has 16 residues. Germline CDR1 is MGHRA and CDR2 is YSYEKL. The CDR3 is CASSLRTGNGNQPQHF. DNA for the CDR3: TGCGCCAGCAGCCTTAGGACAGGGAACGGCAATCAGCCCCAGCATTTT.

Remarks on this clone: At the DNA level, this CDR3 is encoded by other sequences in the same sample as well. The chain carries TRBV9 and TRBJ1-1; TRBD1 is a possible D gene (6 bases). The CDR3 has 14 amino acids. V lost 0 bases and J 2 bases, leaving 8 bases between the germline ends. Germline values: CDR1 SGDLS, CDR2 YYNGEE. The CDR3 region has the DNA TGTGCCAGCAGCGTAGGGACAGCAAACACTGAAGCTTTCTTT. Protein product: CASSVGTANTEAFF.